The 30 T cell receptor beta chains listed next were all sequenced from one sample in a study of T cells in Graves' hyperthyroidism and ophthalmopathy. There were TCR beta CDR3 regions amplified from RNA transcripts. Primed by the HTBI set, a first-round RT-PCR was run on the TCR CDR3. TCRdb analysed the multiplex PCR reads with MiXCR anew, one entry per CDR3 protein. In the table there are approximately 690,000 distinct CDR3 sequences, roughly 20% of which are singletons. The sequenced sample was blood. The receptors derive from a young man with Graves' ophthalmopathy.

Only a few counts were recorded for this clonotype. This chain links TRBV2 with TRBJ2-7, with 9 positions matching TRBD1. Per the germline V gene, CDR1 is SNHLY and CDR2 is FYNNEI. V was clipped by 5 bases and J by 3 bases; unmatched bases: 8. CDR3 size: 15 residues. CDR3 nucleotide sequence: TGTGCCAGCAGTTCTCGGACAGGGGATTTCTACGAGCAGTACTTC. Its translation: CASSSRTGDFYEQYF.

This clonotype occurred many times. The rearrangement joins TRBV11-2 to TRBJ2-5, with D possibly matching TRBD2 (5 bases). CDR1 is SGHAT and CDR2 is FQNNGV in the germline V gene. The CDR3 sequence is 13 residues long. The V gene lost 0 bases and the J gene lost 7 bases, with 9 bases spanning the gap. The CDR3 loop is CASSLDRSGTQYF. The CDR3 DNA sequence: TGTGCCAGCAGCTTAGATAGAAGCGGGACCCAGTACTTC.

V and J are TRBV12-3 or TRBV12-4 and TRBJ2-2, with 7 bases matching TRBD1. J gave up 1 base and V 6 bases, and 8 bases lay outside the gene matches. This CDR3 comprises 16 residues. The CDR3 DNA reads as TGTGCCAGCAGCCCATCTGGGACAGTGAACACCGGGGAGCTGTTTTTT. It encodes CASSPSGTVNTGELFF.

This clonotype was detected many times. The chain links TRBV2 to TRBJ2-7, with 8 positions matching TRBD2. The junction had 9 bases not matched to a gene; V was cut back by 6 bases and J by 2 bases. The CDR3 spans 15 residues. Germline V CDR1 and CDR2: SNHLY, FYNNEI. CDR3 sequence reads: CASSIAPGLAYEQYF. CDR3 sequence (DNA): TGTGCCAGCAGCATAGCGCCGGGACTAGCCTACGAGCAGTACTTC.

The chain combines TRBV5-1 with TRBJ2-1, with D tentatively TRBD2 (7 bases). CDR3 length: 14 residues. Trimming took 7 bases from V and 7 from J, leaving 18 bases between them. Per germline, CDR1 SGHRS and CDR2 YFSETQ. This chain's CDR3 is CASGGLGGRNEQFF. CDR3 coding DNA: TGCGCCAGCGGAGGACTAGGGGGGCGGAATGAGCAGTTCTTC.

This clonotype has more than one count but fewer than ten. This chain links TRBV19 with TRBJ2-7; D may be TRBD1 (6 bases). Trimming shortened V by 5 bases and J by 3 bases, and 14 bases separated the two germline ends. This CDR3 is 14 amino acids long. CDR1 and CDR2 (germline): LNHDA, SQIVND (reference sequence). CDR3 DNA sequence: TGTGCCAGTAGTCCGGGACACCCTTACTACGAGCAGTACTTC. Its protein product is CASSPGHPYYEQYF.

This clonotype was counted many times. The chain has TRBV5-1 and TRBJ2-7; D is perhaps TRBD1 (6 bases). Germline V lookup: CDR1 SGHRS, CDR2 YFSETQ. The V end was cut by 3 bases, the J end by 3 bases, with 13 bases between. This CDR3 has 14 residues. CDR3 nucleotide sequence: TGCGCCAGCAGCTGGACAGAGCCCAACTACGAGCAGTACTTC. Amino acids: CASSWTEPNYEQYF.

The chain links TRBV28 to TRBJ2-1; TRBD2 might be the D (6 bases). Trimming cost V 5 bases and J 5 bases, with 19 bases left between them. CDR1 and CDR2 from the germline V gene are MDHEN and SYDVKM. The CDR3 is made up of 16 amino acids. CDR3 bases: TGTGCCAGCAGTCCCAATTGGCTAGCGCTGAACAATGAGCAGTTCTTC. Protein product: CASSPNWLALNNEQFF. Drawing the rest from reference TRBV28 and TRBJ2-1, the complete variable domain is DVKVTQSSRYLVKRTGEKVFLECVQDMDHENMFWYRQDPGLGLRLIYFSYDVKMKEKGDIPEGYSVSREKKERFSLILESASTNQTSMYLCASSPNWLALNNEQFFGPGTRLTVL.

This clonotype was counted only a few times. The chain is built from TRBV19 and TRBJ1-1; maybe TRBD1 (6 bases). The germline V gene has CDR1 LNHDA and CDR2 SQIVND (reference sequence). CDR3 size: 14 residues. The V and J ends lost 6 bases and 4 bases respectively, with 15 bases between them. The CDR3 loop is CASRPQPGATEAFF. As DNA, the CDR3 is TGTGCCAGTAGACCCCAACCGGGGGCCACTGAAGCTTTCTTT.

This clonotype has at least ten counts. The germline gene is not matched at one end of the junction; a read error may be the cause. The V call is TRBV3-1, the J call TRBJ2-1, with D perhaps given as TRBD1 or TRBD2 (5 bases each). Germline V lookup: CDR1 LGHDT, CDR2 YNNKEL (reference sequence). The CDR3 runs 17 residues. The CDR3 is CASSQGGGMAGYNEQFF. The CDR3 DNA follows: TGTGCCAGCAGTCAAGGTGGGGGAATGGCGGGCTACAATGAGCAGTTCTTC.

This clonotype has only one observation. A much larger clone is a single base away; this may be a read error. This chain uses TRBV6-2 or TRBV6-3 with TRBJ2-3; D perhaps matches TRBD2 (6 bases). This CDR3 has 14 residues. Germline V gene sequence: CDR1 MNHEY, CDR2 SVGEGT. CDR3 residues: CASIRAGITDTPYF. The CDR3, as DNA: TGTGCCAGCATCAGGGCGGGAATTACAGATACGCCGTATTTT.

This clonotype has just a few counts. This chain uses TRBV28 with TRBJ1-6; maybe TRBD1 (6 bases). The length of the CDR3 is 17 residues. Per the germline V gene, CDR1 is MDHEN and CDR2 is SYDVKM. Deletions cut 4 bases from V and 5 bases from J, with 18 bases between. In nucleotides, the CDR3 is TGTGCCAGCAGTTCCGGAACAGGGTTTAGTGATAATTCACCCCTCCACTTT. Amino acids: CASSSGTGFSDNSPLHF.

In its sample, this clonotype was seen many times. This chain uses TRBV11-2 with TRBJ2-1; TRBD2 matches 15 bases. The germline V gene encodes CDR1 SGHAT and CDR2 FQNNGV. After removal of 3 bases from V and 10 bases from J, the junction contained 4 bases not matched to a gene. This CDR3 comprises 15 residues. The CDR3 loop is CASSFGLAGGREQFF. As DNA, the CDR3 is TGTGCCAGCAGCTTCGGACTAGCGGGAGGGAGGGAGCAGTTCTTC.

The chain joins TRBV20-1 to TRBJ2-1; 11 bases map to TRBD2. Losses at the gene ends were 4 bases for V and 0 bases for J; bases not matched to a gene: 5. Germline lookup yields CDR1 DFQATT and CDR2 SNEGSKA (reference sequence). This CDR3 comprises 16 residues. DNA of the CDR3: TGCAGTGCTATTAGCGGGAGGGCCCTCTCCTACAATGAGCAGTTCTTC. Protein product: CSAISGRALSYNEQFF.

The table lists this clonotype with a few counts. The genes are TRBV9 and TRBJ1-2; 7 bases match TRBD1. This CDR3 comprises 16 residues. V lost 4 bases, J lost 2 bases, and 11 bases stayed unmatched. Germline CDR1 and CDR2: SGDLS and YYNGEE. The CDR3 protein is CASSSGDSSFNYGYTF. The CDR3 nucleotides read TGTGCCAGCAGCTCCGGGGACAGCTCCTTCAACTATGGCTACACCTTC.

This clonotype came up many times. The chain links TRBV2 to TRBJ2-3; 8 bases line up with TRBD2. V shed 7 bases, J shed 2 bases, and the junction held 11 bases outside the gene matches. This CDR3 contains 16 residues. Germline CDR1 reads SNHLY; CDR2 reads FYNNEI. Here the CDR3 reads CASTQGLAGPTDTQYF. CDR3 DNA sequence: TGTGCCAGCACCCAAGGGCTAGCGGGTCCCACAGATACGCAGTATTTT.

V and J are TRBV2 and TRBJ2-5, with D perhaps assigned TRBD1 or TRBD2 (6 bases each). The CDR3 has 14 residues. The V gene lost 5 bases and the J gene lost 2 bases, with 12 bases spanning the gap. Germline CDR1 reads SNHLY; CDR2 reads FYNNEI. CDR3 region: CASSRGRAQETQYF. In DNA form, the CDR3 reads TGTGCCAGCAGTCGGGGGCGGGCTCAAGAGACCCAGTACTTC.

The chain has TRBV5-5 and TRBJ1-5; possible D gene TRBD1, 5 bases. The CDR3 length is 14 residues. CDR1 and CDR2 from the germline V gene are SGHKS and YYEKEE (reference sequence). The germline V and J ends were trimmed by 4 bases and 4 bases, with 12 bases remaining between them. CDR3 in DNA: TGTGCCAGCAGCCCAGGCCCAGGGAATCAGCCCCAGCATTTT. Protein sequence: CASSPGPGNQPQHF.

This clonotype was recorded a few times. The V and J genes are TRBV16 and TRBJ2-1; TRBD1 aligns across 7 bases. In germline, CDR1 is KGHSY, CDR2 FQNENV. V lost 4 bases, J lost 3 bases, and 15 bases stayed unmatched. This CDR3 is built from 18 residues. CDR3: CASSPRQGSPLNYNEQFF. CDR3 sequence (DNA): TGTGCCAGCAGCCCAAGACAGGGTTCCCCACTTAACTACAATGAGCAGTTCTTC.

This clonotype has ten or more counts. The rearrangement uses TRBV2 and TRBJ1-1; D gene ambiguous. The CDR3 sequence is 13 residues long. V was cut by 0 bases and J by 11 bases, with 13 bases left in between. Per germline, CDR1 SNHLY and CDR2 FYNNEI. The CDR3 spells CASSEAGLPEAFF. The CDR3 nucleotides read TGTGCCAGCAGTGAAGCTGGCCTTCCCGAGGCTTTCTTT.

There are a few counts of this clonotype. V usage is TRBV3-1 and J usage is TRBJ2-7; 13 positions agree with TRBD2. The germline V gene has CDR1 LGHDT and CDR2 YNNKEL (reference sequence). The CDR3 spans 14 residues. The trim removed 8 bases at V and 5 bases at J, leaving 6 bases unmatched. Here the CDR3 reads CASSGTSGIHEQYF. CDR3 nucleotide sequence: TGTGCCAGCTCCGGGACTAGCGGGATACACGAGCAGTACTTC.

This clonotype occurred many times. V gene TRBV7-3 combines with J gene TRBJ2-3; weak D call: TRBD2 (5 bases). The CDR3 contains 15 residues. V lost 0 bases to trimming and J lost 1 base, with 8 bases between them. Germline V gene data show CDR1 as SGHTA and CDR2 as FQGTGA. The CDR3 DNA follows: TGTGCCAGCAGCTTAACAGGGAGCGGCACAGATACGCAGTATTTT. It is translated as CASSLTGSGTDTQYF. The variable domain in full, completed from reference TRBV7-3 and TRBJ2-3, reads GAGVSQTPSNKVTEKGKYVELRCDPISGHTALYWYRQSLGQGPEFLIYFQGTGAADDSGLPNDRFFAVRPEGSVSTLKIQRTERGDSAVYLCASSLTGSGTDTQYFGPGTRLTVL.

With regard to this clonotype: This may stem from a read error, because a much larger clone lies one nucleotide away. The J gene is TRBJ1-2, the V gene TRBV28; TRBD1 aligns across 7 bases. The CDR3 spans 14 residues. Germline V lookup: CDR1 MDHEN, CDR2 SYDVKM. J lost 4 bases, V lost 5 bases, and 7 bases had no gene match. CDR3 in amino acids: CASSPPGGPYGYTF. DNA for the CDR3: TGTGCCAGCAGTCCTCCAGGGGGGCCCTATGGCTACACCTTC.

This clonotype occurred once. This chain links TRBV4-3 with TRBJ2-3; weak D call: TRBD2 (5 bases). The CDR3 is 17 amino acids. The V gene lost 0 bases and the J gene lost 7 bases, with 20 bases spanning the gap. Looked up from germline, CDR1 is LGHNA and CDR2 is YSLEER. CDR3 sequence (DNA): TGCGCCAGCAGCCAAGATTATGTGGTTTCGAGCGGACATACGCAGTATTTT. Translated: CASSQDYVVSSGHTQYF.

The chain combines TRBV11-2 with TRBJ1-2; unclear D gene. This CDR3 is built from 15 residues. From germline, CDR1 is SGHAT and CDR2 FQNNGV. Trimming removed 0 bases at V and 2 bases at J, with 10 bases between. This chain's CDR3 is CASSLELSQNYGYTF. The CDR3 DNA sequence: TGTGCCAGCAGCTTAGAGCTTAGTCAGAACTATGGCTACACCTTC.

Ten or more counts support this clonotype. This rearrangement joins TRBV28 to TRBJ1-5, with D perhaps TRBD1 (6 bases). V lost 6 bases to trimming and J lost 5 bases, with 23 bases between them. The V gene's germline CDR1 is MDHEN and CDR2 SYDVKM. There are 17 residues in the CDR3. The CDR3 region is CASSNWAVNRVDQPQHF. DNA of the CDR3: TGTGCCAGCAGCAACTGGGCCGTTAACAGGGTGGATCAGCCCCAGCATTTT.

This clonotype was recorded a few times. This chain uses TRBV3-1 with TRBJ1-6; D is undetermined. The CDR3 spans 14 residues. Germline assignment: CDR1 LGHDT and CDR2 YNNKEL (reference sequence). Trimming removed 0 bases at V and 12 bases at J, with 12 bases between. Here the CDR3 DNA reads TGTGCCAGCAGCCAAGAACCCCCCGGTAGACCCCTCCACTTT. The encoded protein is CASSQEPPGRPLHF.

Only a few counts were recorded for this clonotype. CDR3 sequence reads: CSVDKQGGAGELFF. The CDR3 DNA sequence: TGCAGCGTTGATAAACAGGGGGGCGCCGGGGAGCTGTTTTTT. The chain couples TRBV29-1 to TRBJ2-2, with 8 bases fitting TRBD1. Looked up from germline, CDR1 is SQVTM and CDR2 is ANQGSEA. Germline trimming cut 3 bases from V and 6 bases from J; bases unmatched to any gene: 6. The CDR3 contains 14 residues.

The chain is built from TRBV6-1 and TRBJ2-7; 7 bases align to TRBD1. The CDR3 has 16 amino acids. The trim removed 4 bases at V and 2 bases at J, leaving 11 bases unmatched. Looked up from germline, CDR1 is MNHNS and CDR2 is SASEGT. This CDR3 is CASSVINGTVTYEQYF. The CDR3 coding sequence is TGTGCCAGCAGTGTAATTAACGGGACAGTGACCTACGAGCAGTACTTC.

The sample holds many counts of this clonotype. The V gene is TRBV7-6, the J gene TRBJ2-3; 7 nucleotides agree with TRBD1. The CDR3 contains 13 residues. The germline V gene has CDR1 SGHVS and CDR2 FNYEAQ. Trimming removed 5 bases from V and 6 bases from J; junction bases left unmatched: 5. CDR3 nucleotide sequence: TGTGCCAGCAGCGCTCAGACAGGGGATACGCAGTATTTT. Translating gives CASSAQTGDTQYF.